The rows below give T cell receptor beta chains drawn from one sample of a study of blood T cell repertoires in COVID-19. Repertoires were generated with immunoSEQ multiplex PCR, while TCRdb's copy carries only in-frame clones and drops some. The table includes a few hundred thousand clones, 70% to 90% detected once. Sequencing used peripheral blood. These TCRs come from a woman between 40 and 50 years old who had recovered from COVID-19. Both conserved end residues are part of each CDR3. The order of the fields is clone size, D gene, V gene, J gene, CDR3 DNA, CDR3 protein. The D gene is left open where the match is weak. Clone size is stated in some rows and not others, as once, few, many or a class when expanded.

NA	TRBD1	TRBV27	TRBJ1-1	TGTGCCAGCAGTCTACGACAGGGGGCGCGGCGGGGCACTGAAGCTTTCTTT	CASSLRQGARRGTEAFF
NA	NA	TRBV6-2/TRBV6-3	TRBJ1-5	TGTGCCAGCAGTTACCCCCGCTTGACCATCAGGGGTTATCAGCCCCAGCATTTT	CASSYPRLTIRGYQPQHF
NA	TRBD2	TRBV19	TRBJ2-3	TGTGCCAGTAACCCGGGGAGACTAGCGACAGATACGCAGTATTTT	CASNPGRLATDTQYF
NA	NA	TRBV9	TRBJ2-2	TGTGCCAGCAGCGTAGACGGTGGCGGGGAGCTGTTTTTT	CASSVDGGGELFF
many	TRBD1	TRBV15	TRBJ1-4	TGTGCCACCAGCAGAGGGACAGGGGGCGAAAAACTGTTTTTT	CATSRGTGGEKLFF
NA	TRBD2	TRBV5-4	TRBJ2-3	TGTGCCAGCAGCCTCATAGCGGGCAGCACAGATACGCAGTATTTT	CASSLIAGSTDTQYF
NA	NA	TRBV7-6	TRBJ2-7	TGTGCCAGCAGCCCCGACACCCGACAGGCGACCGTTACGAGGCAGTACTTC	CASSPDTRQATVTRQYF
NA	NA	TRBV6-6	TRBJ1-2	TGTGCCAGCAGTTACAGGGGCGGCTACACCTTC	CASSYRGGYTF
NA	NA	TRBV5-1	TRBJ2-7	TGCGCCAGCAGCTTAGGGGAAAAGGGATCCGAGCAGTACTTC	CASSLGEKGSEQYF
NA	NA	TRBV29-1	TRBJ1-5	TGCAGCGTTGAGGACAACAATAGCAATCAGCCCCAGCATTTT	CSVEDNNSNQPQHF
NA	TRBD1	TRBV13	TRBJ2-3	TGTGCCAGCAGCTTTGCGGGACAGGCCACAGATACGCAGTATTTT	CASSFAGQATDTQYF
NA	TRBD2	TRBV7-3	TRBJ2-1	TGTGCCAGCAGCTTAAGGGCTAGCGGGACCCCCTCCTACAATGAGCAGTTCTTC	CASSLRASGTPSYNEQFF
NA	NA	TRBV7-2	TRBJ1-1	TGTGCCAGCAGCTTAAGCCAGGCGAACACTGAAGCTTTCTTT	CASSLSQANTEAFF
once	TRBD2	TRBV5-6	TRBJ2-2	TGTGCCAGCAGCTTTAGCGGGTTCAGCGCCGGGGAGCTGTTTTTT	CASSFSGFSAGELFF
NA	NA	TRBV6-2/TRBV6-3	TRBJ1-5	TGTGCCAGCAGTCCGCAGCGGGGAAATCAGCCCCAGCATTTT	CASSPQRGNQPQHF
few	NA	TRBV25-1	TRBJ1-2	TGTGCCAGCGCACCGGGGGGGGTTTTGAACTATGGCTACACCTTC	CASAPGGVLNYGYTF
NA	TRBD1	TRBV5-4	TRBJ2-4	TGTGCCAGCAGCTCTGGACAGGATCCCCAAAACATTCAGTACTTC	CASSSGQDPQNIQYF
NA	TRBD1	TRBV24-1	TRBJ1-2	TGTGCCACCAGTGCCTCGGACAGGGTTTTTGGTGGCTACACCTTC	CATSASDRVFGGYTF
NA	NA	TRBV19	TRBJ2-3	TGTGCCAGTAGCCCCCCCGGAACAGGGTGGGATACGCAGTATTTT	CASSPPGTGWDTQYF
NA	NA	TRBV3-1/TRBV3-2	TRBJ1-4	TGTGCCAGCAGCCCCACGGGGGGGGTGGTCGAAAAACTGTTTTTT	CASSPTGGVVEKLFF
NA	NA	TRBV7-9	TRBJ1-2	TGTGCCAGCAGCTCCCCAGTTTTTGGGCCCAACTATGGCTACACCTTC	CASSSPVFGPNYGYTF
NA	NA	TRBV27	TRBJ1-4	TGTGCCAGCAGTTTTGTTCGGGGGGCAAGGGAAAAACTGTTTTTT	CASSFVRGAREKLFF
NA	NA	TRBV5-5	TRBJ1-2	TGTGCCAGCAGCTGGAGGAGCGGGGGTAACTATGGCTACACCTTC	CASSWRSGGNYGYTF
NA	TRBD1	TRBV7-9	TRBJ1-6	TGTGCCAGCAGCCGCCCTATTGGTGGACAGGGGGGTTCACCCCTCCACTTT	CASSRPIGGQGGSPLHF
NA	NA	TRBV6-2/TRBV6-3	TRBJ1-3	TGTGCCAGCAGTTTTCGCGGCTCCAGCTCTGGAAACACCATATATTTT	CASSFRGSSSGNTIYF
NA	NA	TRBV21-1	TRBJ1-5	TGTGCCAGCAGCCCCCGGGGGGGTGGCAATCAGCCCCAGCATTTT	CASSPRGGGNQPQHF
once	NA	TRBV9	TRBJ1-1	TGTGCCAGCAGCGTAGTCCGGGGAAAGAACACTGAAGCTTTCTTT	CASSVVRGKNTEAFF
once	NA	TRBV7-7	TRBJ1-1	TGTGCCAGCAGCGCCGGAGGGAACACTGAAGCTTTCTTT	CASSAGGNTEAFF
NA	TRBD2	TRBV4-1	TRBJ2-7	TGCGCCAGCAGCCAAGATGGTAGCGGGACGTACTACGAGCAGTACTTC	CASSQDGSGTYYEQYF
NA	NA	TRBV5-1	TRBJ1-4	TGCGCCAGCAGCTACGGACAGACGGCAATCGAAAAACTGTTTTTT	CASSYGQTAIEKLFF
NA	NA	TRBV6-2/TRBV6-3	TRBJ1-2	TGTGCCAGCAGTTACCCCGGCCCAGCGTCGTCAAGCTATGGCTACACCTTC	CASSYPGPASSSYGYTF
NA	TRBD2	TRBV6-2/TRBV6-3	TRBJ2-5	TGTGCCAGCAGTCCCCGACTAGCGGGAGCCCCCGAAGAGACCCAGTACTTC	CASSPRLAGAPEETQYF
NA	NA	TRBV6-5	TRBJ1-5	TGTGCCAGCAGTTACTCGCCAGGGGATCAGCCCCAGCATTTT	CASSYSPGDQPQHF
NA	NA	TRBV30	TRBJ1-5	TGTGCCTGGATAGGTTGGCGGGGCGGTCAGCCCCAGCATTTT	CAWIGWRGGQPQHF
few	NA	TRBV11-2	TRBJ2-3	TGTGCCAGCAGCTTAGATGGACAGTTCTTGGATACGCAGTATTTT	CASSLDGQFLDTQYF
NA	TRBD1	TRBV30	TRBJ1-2	TGTGCCTCCCCCGGGACAGGGTGGGGCTACACCTTC	CASPGTGWGYTF
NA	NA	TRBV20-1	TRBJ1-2	TGCACACCCCCGGACTATCACGGCTACACCTTC	CTPPDYHGYTF
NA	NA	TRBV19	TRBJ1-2	TGTGCCAGTAGCGACAGCCCCTTCTATGGCTACACCTTC	CASSDSPFYGYTF